The rows below give T cell receptor beta chains drawn from one sample of a study of T cells in localized non-small cell lung cancer. Repertoires were generated with immunoSEQ multiplex PCR, while TCRdb's copy carries only in-frame clones and drops some. Here the sample spans about 28,000 clones, 70% to 90% being singletons. This specimen consisted of peripheral blood, obtained before any cancer treatment. The origin of the receptors is a woman between 18 and 50 years old with stage I lung adenocarcinoma. Each CDR3 is given with its conserved first and last residue. Fields, in order: J gene, V gene, CDR3 protein.

J gene: TRBJ1-2; V gene: TRBV5-1; CDR3 protein: CASRDQGGGYTF
J gene: TRBJ1-2; V gene: TRBV28; CDR3 protein: CASSLTAGRGYTF
J gene: TRBJ1-4; V gene: TRBV30; CDR3 protein: CAWSEGGANEKLFF
J gene: TRBJ2-1; V gene: TRBV4-3; CDR3 protein: CASSNTGYNEQFF
J gene: TRBJ2-5; V gene: TRBV18; CDR3 protein: CASSPQRDLQETQYF
J gene: TRBJ2-1; V gene: TRBV28; CDR3 protein: CASSLKAGVRLLSYNEQFF
J gene: TRBJ2-5; V gene: TRBV9; CDR3 protein: CASSPWDREETQYF
J gene: TRBJ2-1; V gene: TRBV2; CDR3 protein: CASKEQAYNEQFF
J gene: TRBJ2-7; V gene: TRBV2; CDR3 protein: CASRETSGAFYEQYF
J gene: TRBJ2-5; V gene: TRBV7-8; CDR3 protein: CASSNRVVGPKFQYF
J gene: TRBJ2-7; V gene: TRBV5-1; CDR3 protein: CASSAQPGLAGEQYF
J gene: TRBJ2-3; V gene: TRBV7-2; CDR3 protein: CASSPYITDTQYF
J gene: TRBJ2-1; V gene: TRBV5-4; CDR3 protein: CASSFLTSGPNEQFF
J gene: TRBJ1-4; V gene: TRBV2; CDR3 protein: CASSELYYRGANEKLFF
J gene: TRBJ1-2; V gene: TRBV14; CDR3 protein: CASSQVAGGIYGYTF
J gene: TRBJ1-5; V gene: TRBV19; CDR3 protein: CASSNLGRPNQPQHF
J gene: TRBJ2-2; V gene: TRBV7-3; CDR3 protein: CASSLMSGRMGGELFF
J gene: TRBJ1-4; V gene: TRBV5-1; CDR3 protein: CASRLGGSNEKLFF
J gene: TRBJ2-5; V gene: TRBV28; CDR3 protein: CASSLVRGEETQYF
J gene: TRBJ2-5; V gene: TRBV7-9; CDR3 protein: CASSLGGPPETQYF
J gene: TRBJ2-7; V gene: TRBV7-8; CDR3 protein: CASRGQLAGWYEQYF
J gene: TRBJ1-5; V gene: TRBV6-5; CDR3 protein: CASSPRGLGNQPQHF
J gene: TRBJ2-1; V gene: TRBV11-2; CDR3 protein: CASSLEVGTSYNEQFF
J gene: TRBJ2-2; V gene: TRBV5-6; CDR3 protein: CASSRGPNTGELFF
J gene: TRBJ2-1; V gene: TRBV21-1; CDR3 protein: CASSKARGDYNEQFF
J gene: TRBJ1-5; V gene: TRBV19; CDR3 protein: CASRIGTGGYQPQHF
J gene: TRBJ2-1; V gene: TRBV19; CDR3 protein: CASTGTSGRIPYNEQFF
J gene: TRBJ2-1; V gene: TRBV19; CDR3 protein: CASSILGAGIVYNEQFF